This T cell receptor (beta chain) derives from a study of blood T cells in healthy people across ages. Germline CDR1 reads SGHRS; CDR2 reads YFSETQ. V was cut by 2 bases and J by 3 bases, with 14 bases left in between. The CDR3 loop spans 15 amino acids. This clonotype was seen only a few times. Primed by a sample-barcoded 5' primer and a J-beta primer mix, a second PCR proceeded for 7 to 11 cycles. Using its own MiXCR run on the 5' RACE reads, TCRdb lists one record per CDR3 protein. This repertoire shows 850,000 to 1,100,000 distinct CDR3 sequences, more than 30% found once; its top ten account for around 12%.

This chain connects TRBV5-1 to TRBJ1-1; a weak D match, TRBD1 (5 bases). The sample taken for sequencing was blood. The source of this sequence is a man in his late teens or twenties in good health. This CDR3 reads CASSFGRGYDTEAFF. The CDR3 DNA is TGCGCCAGCAGCTTCGGACGGGGCTACGACACTGAAGCTTTCTTT.